Reported below is one TCR beta chain. Naivety among CD8 cells was defined by CD45RO negativity and positive CCR7 selection, thereby excluding terminally differentiated effector memory CD45RA+ cells. The data are from a study of shared clonotypes between healthy human individuals. Profiled with immunoSEQ multiplex PCR; TCRdb holds only in-frame clones, not every one. This table holds roughly 600,000 clones, 95% to 98% found once. This CDR3 has 14 residues. The V gene lost 0 bases and the J gene lost 7 bases, with 10 bases spanning the gap. Per germline, CDR1 LGHNA and CDR2 YSLEER. This receptor was obtained from a man aged 25 to 40 in good health. The sequencing sample was made of naive CD8+ T cells sorted from blood. The rearrangement links TRBV4-3 to TRBJ2-1; D not resolved. The CDR3 region has the DNA TGCGCCAGCAGCCAAGATCTGCTCGATAATGAGCAGTTCTTC. This translates into CASSQDLLDNEQFF.